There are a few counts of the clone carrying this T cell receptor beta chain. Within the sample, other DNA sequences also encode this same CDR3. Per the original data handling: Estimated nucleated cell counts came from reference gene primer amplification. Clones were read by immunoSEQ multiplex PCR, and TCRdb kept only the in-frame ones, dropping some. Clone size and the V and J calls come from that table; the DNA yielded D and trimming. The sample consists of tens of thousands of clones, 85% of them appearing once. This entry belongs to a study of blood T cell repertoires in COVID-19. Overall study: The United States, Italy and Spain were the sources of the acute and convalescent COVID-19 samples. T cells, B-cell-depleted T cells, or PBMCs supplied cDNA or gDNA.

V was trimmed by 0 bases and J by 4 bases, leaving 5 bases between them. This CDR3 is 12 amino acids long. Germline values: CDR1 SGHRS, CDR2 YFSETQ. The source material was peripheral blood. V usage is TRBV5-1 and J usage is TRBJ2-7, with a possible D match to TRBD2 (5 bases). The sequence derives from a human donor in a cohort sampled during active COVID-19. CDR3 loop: CASSLGGYEQYF. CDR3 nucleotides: TGCGCCAGCAGCTTGGGAGGGTACGAGCAGTACTTC.